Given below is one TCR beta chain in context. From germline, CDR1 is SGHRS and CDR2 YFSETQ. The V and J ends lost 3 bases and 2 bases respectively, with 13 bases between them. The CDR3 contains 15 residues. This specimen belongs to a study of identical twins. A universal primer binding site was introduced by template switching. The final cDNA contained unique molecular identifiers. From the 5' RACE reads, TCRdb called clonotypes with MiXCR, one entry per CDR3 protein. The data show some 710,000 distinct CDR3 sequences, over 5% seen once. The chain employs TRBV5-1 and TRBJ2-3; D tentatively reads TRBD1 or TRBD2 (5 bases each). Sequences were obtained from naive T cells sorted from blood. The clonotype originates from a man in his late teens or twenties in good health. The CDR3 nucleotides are TGCGCCAGCAGCTCCATGGACGGGGCCACAGATACGCAGTATTTT. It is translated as CASSSMDGATDTQYF.